This T cell receptor beta chain is drawn from a study of cytotoxic CD8 clonotypes in ibrutinib-treated CLL. Study observations and caveats: Sustained-remission and progressing patients' sampling times differed.

Libraries were prepared by immunoSEQ multiplex PCR; TCRdb keeps only in-frame clonotypes and omits some of them. Of about 140,000 clones listed, more than 75% are singletons. Note on this clone: Its matching antigen is unknown.

CDR1 KGHSH and CDR2 LQKENI come from the germline V gene. After removal of 4 bases from V and 6 bases from J, the junction contained 6 bases not matched to a gene. This CDR3 is 15 amino acids long. The clonotype comes from a human donor with chronic lymphocytic leukemia. The chain combines TRBV18 with TRBJ2-2; 9 positions agree with TRBD2. The sequenced sample was PBMCs, obtained after 24 months of ibrutinib treatment. The chain's CDR3 is CASSLGLAGSGELFF. Here the CDR3 DNA reads TGTGCCAGCTCACTGGGGCTAGCGGGATCCGGGGAGCTGTTTTTT.